The rows below give T cell receptor beta chains drawn from one sample of a study of human T cells and chemical hapten exposure. One entry per CDR3 protein, called by TCRdb with MiXCR from the RACE reads. The data hold 300,000 to 400,000 distinct CDR3 sequences, with 4.5% to 6% observed a single time. The sample was whole blood, taken in connection with sensitization to the hapten diphenylcyclopropenone (DPC). The receptors here all came from a woman in her forties or fifties with alopecia areata. Some clones in this sample may be carry-over from other donors' samples. The CDR3 runs from the conserved cysteine through the conserved F or W. A D gene is named only where the DNA matches it firmly. Only some rows state a clone size, as once, few, many or a class for expanded clones.

clone_size,v_call,j_call,d_call,cdr3_aa,cdr3_nt
many,TRBV7-7,TRBJ2-2,-,CASSVHHTGELFF,TGTGCCAGCAGCGTTCACCATACCGGGGAGCTGTTTTTT
many,TRBV4-1,TRBJ2-1,TRBD2,CASSLSPTSGRYNEQFF,TGCGCCAGCAGCCTGTCGCCGACTAGCGGGAGATACAATGAGCAGTTCTTC
many,TRBV6-5,TRBJ2-7,-,CARPSGTDPCEQYF,TGTGCCAGGCCCTCCGGGACGGACCCTTGTGAGCAGTACTTC
few,TRBV3-1,TRBJ1-1,TRBD1,CASSHLGRGRGTEAFF,TGTGCCAGCAGCCACCTCGGAAGGGGGCGAGGAACTGAAGCTTTCTTT
few,TRBV7-9,TRBJ1-2,TRBD1,CASSTMGPGGDFYGYTF,TGTGCCAGCAGCACGATGGGTCCAGGGGGGGATTTCTATGGCTACACCTTC
-,TRBV12-3/TRBV12-4,TRBJ1-1,-,CASRPPGLPNTEAFF,TGTGCCAGCCGACCCCCGGGTCTTCCGAACACTGAAGCTTTCTTT
many,TRBV5-1,TRBJ2-1,-,CASSLIAGKRNEQFF,TGCGCCAGCAGCTTGATCGCGGGGAAGCGCAATGAGCAGTTCTTC
-,TRBV6-5,TRBJ1-5,TRBD1,CASSSSGTGTDQPQHF,TGTGCCAGCAGTTCCTCCGGGACAGGGACGGATCAGCCCCAGCATTTT
many,TRBV5-1,TRBJ2-4,-,CASSLVAGTNIQYF,TGCGCCAGCAGCTTGGTGGCGGGCACAAACATTCAGTACTTC
many,TRBV5-1,TRBJ2-3,-,CASSLLGGEYTDTQYF,TGCGCCAGCAGCTTACTAGGCGGGGAGTACACAGATACGCAGTATTTT
many,TRBV6-5,TRBJ2-7,TRBD2,CASSYSMGGTYEQYF,TGTGCCAGCAGTTACTCGATGGGGGGGACCTACGAGCAGTACTTC
few,TRBV4-1,TRBJ2-1,TRBD2,CASSQDSGGLYNEQFF,TGCGCCAGCAGCCAAGATAGCGGGGGGTTATACAATGAGCAGTTCTTC